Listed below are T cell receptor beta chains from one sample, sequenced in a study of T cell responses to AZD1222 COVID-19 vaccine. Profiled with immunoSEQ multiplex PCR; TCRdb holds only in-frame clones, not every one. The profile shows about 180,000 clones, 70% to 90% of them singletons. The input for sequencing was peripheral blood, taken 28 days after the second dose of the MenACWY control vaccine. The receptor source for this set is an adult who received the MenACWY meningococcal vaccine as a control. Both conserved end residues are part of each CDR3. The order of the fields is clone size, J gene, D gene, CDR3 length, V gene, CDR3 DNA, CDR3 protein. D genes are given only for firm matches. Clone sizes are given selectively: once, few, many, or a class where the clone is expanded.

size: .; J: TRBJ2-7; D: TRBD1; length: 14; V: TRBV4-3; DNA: TGCGCCAGCAGCCAAGATGCAGGGGGCGGCGAGCAGTACTTC; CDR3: CASSQDAGGGEQYF
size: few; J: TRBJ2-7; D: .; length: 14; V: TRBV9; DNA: TGTGCCAGCAGCGTAGAGGTGGGGACCTACGAGCAGTACTTC; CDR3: CASSVEVGTYEQYF
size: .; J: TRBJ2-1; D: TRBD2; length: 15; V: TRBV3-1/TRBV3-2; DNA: TGTGCCAGCAGCGGGACTAGCGGGAGGTTCAATGAGCAGTTCTTC; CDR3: CASSGTSGRFNEQFF
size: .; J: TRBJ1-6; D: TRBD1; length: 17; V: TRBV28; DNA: TGTGCCAGCAGTTTATATCGGGACAGGGTCGGGAATTCACCCCTCCACTTT; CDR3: CASSLYRDRVGNSPLHF
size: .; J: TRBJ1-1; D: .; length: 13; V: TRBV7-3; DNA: TGTGCCAGCAGCCGTTCAGGGAGCGGTGAAGCTTTCTTT; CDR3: CASSRSGSGEAFF
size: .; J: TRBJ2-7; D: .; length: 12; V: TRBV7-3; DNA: TGTGCCAGCAGCTTTCATGGGGGCGAGCAGTACTTC; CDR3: CASSFHGGEQYF
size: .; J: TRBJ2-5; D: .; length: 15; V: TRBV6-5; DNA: TGTGCCAGCGGGGAGGGATGGCAGGGGAAAGAGACCCAGTACTTC; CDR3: CASGEGWQGKETQYF
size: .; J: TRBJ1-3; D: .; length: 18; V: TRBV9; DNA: TGTGCCAGCAGCGTAGACCCTCCAGGCTATTCTTCTGGAAACACCATATATTTT; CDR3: CASSVDPPGYSSGNTIYF
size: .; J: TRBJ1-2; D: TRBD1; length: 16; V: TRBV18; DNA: TGTGCCAGCTCACCACCGGACAGGGGTTTCCTCTATGGCTACACCTTC; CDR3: CASSPPDRGFLYGYTF
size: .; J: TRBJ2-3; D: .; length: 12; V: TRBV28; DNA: TGTGCCAGCAGTGACGTCGAAGATACGCAGTATTTT; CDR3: CASSDVEDTQYF
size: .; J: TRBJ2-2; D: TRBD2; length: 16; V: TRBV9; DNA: TGTGCCAGCAGCCAAACTAGCGGGAGTCGTACCGGGGAGCTGTTTTTT; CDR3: CASSQTSGSRTGELFF
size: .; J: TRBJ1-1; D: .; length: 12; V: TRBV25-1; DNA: TGTGCCAGCAGTGATGTCAGGGGTGAAGCTTTCTTT; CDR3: CASSDVRGEAFF
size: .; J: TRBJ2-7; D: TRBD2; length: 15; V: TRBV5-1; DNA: TGCGCCAGCAGTTTGCTAGCGGGTTTAACCTACGAGCAGTACTTC; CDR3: CASSLLAGLTYEQYF
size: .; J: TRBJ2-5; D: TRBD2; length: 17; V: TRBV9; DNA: TGTGCCAGCAGCGTAGGGGTCGGGAGGGTGTACCAAGAGACCCAGTACTTC; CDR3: CASSVGVGRVYQETQYF
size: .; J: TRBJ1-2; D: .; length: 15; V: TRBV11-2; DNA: TGTGCCAGCAGCTTGACGGGACCCATTTCGAGTGGCTACACCTTC; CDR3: CASSLTGPISSGYTF
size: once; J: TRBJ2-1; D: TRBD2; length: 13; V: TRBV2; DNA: TGTGCCAGCAACCCGGGAGGGCCGTTTGAGCAGTTCTTC; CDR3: CASNPGGPFEQFF
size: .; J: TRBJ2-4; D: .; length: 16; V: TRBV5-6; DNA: TGTGCCAGCAGCTTAGGGGCAGGTAAAGCCAAAAACATTCAGTACTTC; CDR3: CASSLGAGKAKNIQYF
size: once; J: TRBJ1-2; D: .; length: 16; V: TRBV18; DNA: TGTGCCAGCTCACCACCGGGGTCTAAAACTAACTATGGCTACACCTTC; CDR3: CASSPPGSKTNYGYTF
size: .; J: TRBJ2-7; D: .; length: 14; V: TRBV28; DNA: TGTGCCAGCAGTTCTGGGGGAACCACCTACGAGCAGTACTTC; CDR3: CASSSGGTTYEQYF
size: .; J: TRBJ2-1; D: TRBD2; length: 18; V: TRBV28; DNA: TGTGCCAGCACCCTGGGACTAGCGGGAGCGAGCTCCTACAATGAGCAGTTCTTC; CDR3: CASTLGLAGASSYNEQFF
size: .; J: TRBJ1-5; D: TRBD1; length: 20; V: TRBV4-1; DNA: TGCGCCAGCAGCCAAGGAACCCGGGACAGGGAAATATTGGGCAATCAGCCCCAGCATTTT; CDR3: CASSQGTRDREILGNQPQHF
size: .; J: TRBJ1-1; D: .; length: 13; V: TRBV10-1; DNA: TGCGCCAGCAGTGAGCAGGCCTGGGGGGAAGCTTTCTTT; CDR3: CASSEQAWGEAFF
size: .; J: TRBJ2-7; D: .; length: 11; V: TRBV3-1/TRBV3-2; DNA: TGTGCCAGCAGCTCCAGAACTTTCCAGTACTTC; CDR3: CASSSRTFQYF
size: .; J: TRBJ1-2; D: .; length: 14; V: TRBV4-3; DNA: TGCGCCAGCAGCCCCCGGTATACCAACTATGGCTACACCTTC; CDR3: CASSPRYTNYGYTF
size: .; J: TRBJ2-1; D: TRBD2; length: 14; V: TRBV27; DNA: TGTGCCAGCTGCGCGTCGGGAGGCTTCGTTGAGCAGTTCTTC; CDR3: CASCASGGFVEQFF
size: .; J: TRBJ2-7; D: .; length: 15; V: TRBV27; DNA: TGTGCCAGCAGTCTCTCTAAGGGCAGGGGATCCGAGCAGTACTTC; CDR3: CASSLSKGRGSEQYF
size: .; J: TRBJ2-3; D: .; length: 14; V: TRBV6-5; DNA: TGTGCCAGCAGTTATACAGGCAAGGGGGATACGCAGTATTTT; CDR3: CASSYTGKGDTQYF
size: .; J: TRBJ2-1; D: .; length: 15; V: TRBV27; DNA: TGTGCCAGCATATTAGGACCGGGTTCCTACAATGAGCAGTTCTTC; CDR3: CASILGPGSYNEQFF
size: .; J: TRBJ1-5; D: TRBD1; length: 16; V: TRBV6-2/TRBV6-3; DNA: TGTGCCAGCAGTTACTCAGGGGGCGAGTCCAATCAGCCCCAGCATTTT; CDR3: CASSYSGGESNQPQHF
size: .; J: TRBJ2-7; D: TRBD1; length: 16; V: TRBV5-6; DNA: TGTGCCAGCAGCCGACTATCCGGGACAGTCCCCTACGAGCAGTACTTC; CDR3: CASSRLSGTVPYEQYF
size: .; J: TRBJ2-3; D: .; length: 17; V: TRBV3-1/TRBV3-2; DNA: TGTGCCAGCAGCCTCCTTAAAGCTGGGGTATGGACAGATACGCAGTATTTT; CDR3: CASSLLKAGVWTDTQYF
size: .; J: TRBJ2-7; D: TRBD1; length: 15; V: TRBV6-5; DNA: TGTGCCAGCGTTCGAGACAGGGTAATTCACTACGAGCAGTACTTC; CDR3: CASVRDRVIHYEQYF
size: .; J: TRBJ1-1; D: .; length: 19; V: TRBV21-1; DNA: TGTGCCAGCAGCAAAGCCCTGGGACAGGGTCGTTTAGGGTGGACTGAAGCTTTCTTT; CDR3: CASSKALGQGRLGWTEAFF
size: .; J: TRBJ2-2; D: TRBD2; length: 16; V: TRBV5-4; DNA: TGTGCCAGCAGCCTTAGTATAGCGGGAGCAGCCGGGGAGCTGTTTTTT; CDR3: CASSLSIAGAAGELFF
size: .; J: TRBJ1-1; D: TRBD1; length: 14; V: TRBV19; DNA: TGTGCCAGTAGTAGTGGCCAGGGGGGACTAGAAGCTTTCTTT; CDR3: CASSSGQGGLEAFF
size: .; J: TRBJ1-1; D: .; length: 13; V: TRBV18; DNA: TGTGCCAGCTTTCTAGGACAGAACACTGAAGCTTTCTTT; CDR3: CASFLGQNTEAFF
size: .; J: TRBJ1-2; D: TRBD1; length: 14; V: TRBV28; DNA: TGTGCCAGCAGTTTAACGGACAGGGTAGATGGCTACACCTTC; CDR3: CASSLTDRVDGYTF
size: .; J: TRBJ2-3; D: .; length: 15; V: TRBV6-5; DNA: TGTGCCAGCAGACCCGTGGCAGCCAGCACAGATACGCAGTATTTT; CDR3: CASRPVAASTDTQYF
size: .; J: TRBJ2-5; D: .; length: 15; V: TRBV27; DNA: TGTGCCAGCAGTCTCTCCGTCTTGATCTCAGAGACCCAGTACTTC; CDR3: CASSLSVLISETQYF
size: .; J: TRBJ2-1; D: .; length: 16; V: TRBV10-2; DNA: TGCGCCACCAAACCGCGAGGGCCCACCGAATACAATGAGCAGTTCTTC; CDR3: CATKPRGPTEYNEQFF